These 17 T cell receptor beta chains came from one sample sequenced in a study of low-dose radiotherapy and immunotherapy resistance in tumors. Both TCRalpha and TCRbeta chains were reverse transcribed with V-gene-specific primers. TCRs were put through approximately 20 PCR cycles of amplification with Phusion. A constant-region primer and the V-primer adapter served as the primer pair. Using its own MiXCR run on the reads, TCRdb lists one record per CDR3 protein. The table has 65,000 to 85,000 distinct CDR3 sequences, around 17% seen once. Time point defined: after trial treatment. The treatment here: LDRT plus nivolumab, ipilimumab, low-dose cyclophosphamide and aspirin (RACIN trial). This specimen was PBMCs, taken after low-dose radiotherapy plus immunotherapy. The receptors were gathered from a male donor with prostate cancer.

Ten or more counts support this clonotype. The chain carries TRBV15 and TRBJ2-7; TRBD2 agrees at 11 bases. The V segment lost 0 bases and the J segment 0 bases; nucleotides outside the gene matches: 1. The CDR3 consists of 16 residues. Germline V gene sequence: CDR1 LNHNV, CDR2 YYDKDF (reference sequence). CDR3 coding DNA: TGTGCCACCAGCAGAGATACTAGCGGGGGCTCCTACGAGCAGTACTTC. The encoded protein is CATSRDTSGGSYEQYF. Full variable domain (rest looked up from reference TRBV15 and TRBJ2-7): DAMVIQNPRYQVTQFGKPVTLSCSQTLNHNVMYWYQQKSSQAPKLLFHYYDKDFNNEADTPDNFQSRRPNTSFCFLDIRSPGLGDTAMYLCATSRDTSGGSYEQYFGPGTRLTVT.

This clonotype was observed at least ten times. The chain has TRBV7-2 and TRBJ2-2; D not resolved. Trimming removed 4 bases from V and 6 bases from J, with 9 bases in between. The CDR3 loop spans 13 amino acids. Germline V lookup: CDR1 SGHTA, CDR2 FQGNSA. This CDR3 reads CASSSRASGELFF. The CDR3 DNA follows: TGTGCCAGCAGCTCCCGGGCCTCCGGGGAGCTGTTTTTT.

This clonotype has at least ten counts. V usage is TRBV7-9 and J usage is TRBJ2-2; D not resolved. The V end lost 5 bases, the J end lost 6 bases, and 7 bases lay between the germline ends. Germline V CDR1 and CDR2: SEHNR, FQNEAQ (reference sequence). This CDR3 region has 12 residues. The CDR3 DNA follows: TGTGCCAGCAGCCCCGGGCCCGGGGAGCTGTTTTTT. Translating it yields CASSPGPGELFF. Drawing the rest from reference TRBV7-9 and TRBJ2-2, the complete variable domain is DTGVSQNPRHKITKRGQNVTFRCDPISEHNRLYWYRQTLGQGPEFLTYFQNEAQLEKSRLLSDRFSAERPKGSFSTLEIQRTEQGDSAMYLCASSPGPGELFFGEGSRLTVL.

This clonotype was recorded at least ten times. The CDR3 loop is CASRRRGVGYNEQFF. For the CDR3, the DNA is TGTGCCAGCAGGCGACGGGGGGTTGGGTACAATGAGCAGTTCTTC. This sequence joins TRBV27 and TRBJ2-1; 7 nucleotides agree with TRBD2. This CDR3 is built from 15 residues. CDR1 and CDR2 from the germline V gene are MNHEY and SMNVEV (reference sequence). V trimming: 6 bases; J trimming: 4 bases; junction bases outside the gene matches: 9.

There are many counts of this clonotype. The V call is TRBV2, the J call TRBJ2-1, with 7 nucleotides matching TRBD2. Germline V gives CDR1 SNHLY, CDR2 FYNNEI. The CDR3 sequence is 12 residues long. V was pared by 7 bases and J by 10 bases, with 7 bases of the junction left unmatched. The CDR3 bases are TGTGCCAGCATGACCCTGGGAGGGGAGCAGTTCTTC. Translation gives CASMTLGGEQFF.

This clonotype has ten or more counts. V and J are TRBV28 and TRBJ1-6, with unresolved D. Germline CDR1 reads MDHEN; CDR2 reads SYDVKM. Trimming cost V 3 bases and J 7 bases, with 13 bases left between them. There are 15 residues in the CDR3. CDR3 sequence: CASSLSGPENSPLHF. The DNA of the CDR3 is TGTGCCAGCAGTTTGTCCGGGCCCGAAAATTCACCCCTCCACTTT. Looking up the rest from reference TRBV28 and TRBJ1-6 gives the full variable domain: DVKVTQSSRYLVKRTGEKVFLECVQDMDHENMFWYRQDPGLGLRLIYFSYDVKMKEKGDIPEGYSVSREKKERFSLILESASTNQTSMYLCASSLSGPENSPLHFGNGTRLTVT.

The sample holds many counts of this clonotype. The chain is built from TRBV29-1 and TRBJ1-3, with D perhaps TRBD1 (5 bases). V dropped 8 bases and J dropped 4 bases, with 12 bases sitting between them. This CDR3 is 12 amino acids long. The germline V gene has CDR1 SQVTM and CDR2 ANQGSEA. This CDR3 is CSIWGTGNTIYF. DNA of the CDR3: TGCAGCATCTGGGGGACCGGAAACACCATATATTTT. The full variable domain, its missing parts supplied by reference TRBV29-1 and TRBJ1-3, is SAVISQKPSRDICQRGTSLTIQCQVDSQVTMMFWYRQQPGQSLTLIATANQGSEATYESGFVIDKFPISRPNLTFSTLTVSNMSPEDSSIYLCSIWGTGNTIYFGEGSWLTVV.

This clonotype was seen at least ten times. The V gene is TRBV28, the J gene TRBJ2-1; TRBD1 aligns across 9 bases. Germline values: CDR1 MDHEN, CDR2 SYDVKM. V shed 8 bases, J shed 1 base, and the junction held 6 bases outside the gene matches. The CDR3 is 15 residues long. CDR3 sequence: CASRVDRGSYNEQFF. In nucleotides, the CDR3 is TGTGCCAGCCGAGTCGACAGGGGGTCCTACAATGAGCAGTTCTTC.

This clonotype was recorded at least ten times. The V call is TRBV6-2 or TRBV6-3, the J call TRBJ2-7; no definite D call. The V end was cut by 8 bases, the J end by 3 bases, with 11 bases between. The length of the CDR3 is 12 residues. Germline V lookup: CDR1 MNHEY, CDR2 SVGEGT. CDR3 in DNA: TGTGCCAGCCGGAAACGCGGCTACGAGCAGTACTTC. Protein sequence: CASRKRGYEQYF.

This clonotype was recorded many times. This rearrangement joins TRBV7-2 to TRBJ2-1, with unresolved D. Germline V gene lookup returns CDR1 SGHTA and CDR2 FQGNSA. This CDR3 region has 14 residues. The germline V and J ends were trimmed by 1 base and 5 bases, with 9 bases remaining between them. CDR3 sequence: CASSLVLTDNEQFF. CDR3 DNA sequence: TGTGCCAGCAGCTTAGTCCTTACGGACAATGAGCAGTTCTTC. Looking up the rest from reference TRBV7-2 and TRBJ2-1 gives the full variable domain: GAGVSQSPSNKVTEKGKDVELRCDPISGHTALYWYRQSLGQGLEFLIYFQGNSAPDKSGLPSDRFSAERTGGSVSTLTIQRTQQEDSAVYLCASSLVLTDNEQFFGPGTRLTVL.

This clonotype was seen many times. The rearrangement joins TRBV7-9 to TRBJ2-7; D uncertain. Germline values: CDR1 SEHNR, CDR2 FQNEAQ (reference sequence). V lost 4 bases and J lost 3, with 7 bases in between. This CDR3 spans 12 amino acids. The CDR3 here is CASSSEIYEQYF. For the CDR3, the DNA is TGTGCCAGCAGCTCCGAGATCTACGAGCAGTACTTC.

In this sample, this clonotype turned up many times. CDR3 bases: TGTGCCACCCGGGACAGGGCGTACTATGGCTACACCTTC. Amino acid sequence: CATRDRAYYGYTF. The chain links TRBV28 to TRBJ1-2; 9 bases line up with TRBD1. Germline CDR1 is MDHEN and CDR2 is SYDVKM. Germline trimming cut 10 bases from V and 3 bases from J; bases unmatched to any gene: 6. The CDR3 is 13 amino acids.

This clonotype occurred many times. The rearrangement uses TRBV24-1 and TRBJ2-2, with no clear D. Germline V gives CDR1 KGHDR, CDR2 SFDVKD. Between the trimmed V and J ends, which lost 4 bases and 4 bases, there was a span of 6 bases. This CDR3 is 13 amino acids long. The DNA for the CDR3 is TGTGCCACCAGTGAGGGTATCACCGGGGAGCTGTTTTTT. Translation: CATSEGITGELFF.

This clonotype has a count of ten or more. This rearrangement joins TRBV12-3 or TRBV12-4 to TRBJ1-2; D is uncertain. CDR3 length equals 12 residues. V lost 5 bases to trimming and J lost 4 bases, with 8 bases between them. In DNA form, the CDR3 reads TGTGCCAGCAGTCCGATCCCCTATGGCTACACCTTC. Amino acid sequence: CASSPIPYGYTF.

This clonotype was recorded many times. The CDR3 DNA follows: TGTGCCAGCAGCGTAGGGGGTGGCGTCTACAATGAGCAGTTCTTC. Its protein is CASSVGGGVYNEQFF. The V and J genes are TRBV9 and TRBJ2-1; no firm D call. The CDR3 contains 15 residues. The V end was cut by 0 bases, the J end by 3 bases, with 10 bases between. Germline lookup yields CDR1 SGDLS and CDR2 YYNGEE.

This clonotype was counted many times. The CDR3 loop reads CASSPGTSAAYEQYF. CDR3 coding DNA: TGTGCCAGCTCACCTGGGACTAGCGCCGCCTACGAGCAGTACTTC. This chain connects TRBV18 to TRBJ2-7; 10 nucleotides match TRBD2. This CDR3 is built from 15 residues. The germline V gene has CDR1 KGHSH and CDR2 LQKENI. The ends lost 3 bases at V and 2 bases at J; junction bases unmatched: 4.

This chain connects TRBV10-2 to TRBJ1-6; D may be TRBD1 (6 bases). The V end was cut by 9 bases, the J end by 7 bases, with 16 bases between. CDR1 is WSHSY, CDR2 SAAADI, per germline. The CDR3 has 14 amino acids. The CDR3 bases are TGCGCCAGTCCTAAAACAGGGAGCAATTCACCCCTCCACTTT. It is translated as CASPKTGSNSPLHF.